This is a list of T cell receptor beta chains from one sample in a study of PD-1 blockade in mismatch repair-deficient tumors. The repertoire was sequenced with immunoSEQ multiplex PCR; TCRdb's copy has only in-frame clones and lacks some. Here the sample spans tens of thousands of clones, roughly 86% being singletons. The input for sequencing was peripheral blood, taken 2 weeks after starting pembrolizumab. These receptors all stem from an adult with mismatch repair-deficient cancer. CDR3s include the opening cysteine and the closing phenylalanine or tryptophan. A D gene is named only where the DNA matches it firmly. Clone size is stated in some rows and not others, as once, few, many or a class when expanded.

CDR3aa,CDR3nt,abundance,d_gene,j_gene,v_gene
CASSLSGYGYTF,TGTGCCAGCAGTTTGAGCGGCTATGGCTACACCTTC,once,.,TRBJ1-2,TRBV28
CASSLSVSSTDTQYF,TGTGCCAGCAGCTTATCTGTTTCTAGCACAGATACGCAGTATTTT,once,.,TRBJ2-3,TRBV13
CASSLALAGGQETQYF,TGTGCCAGCAGCTTAGCGCTAGCGGGAGGCCAAGAGACCCAGTACTTC,.,TRBD2,TRBJ2-5,TRBV11-2
CASSDHSGTQDEQFF,TGCGCCAGCAGTGACCATAGCGGGACACAGGATGAGCAGTTCTTC,.,TRBD2,TRBJ2-1,TRBV10-1
CASSLGSLLSYNEQFF,TGTGCCAGCAGCCTCGGTAGCCTCCTCTCCTACAATGAGCAGTTCTTC,.,.,TRBJ2-1,TRBV5-6
CASSAMAGSNQPQHF,TGTGCCAGCAGTGCCATGGCAGGGAGCAATCAGCCCCAGCATTTT,.,.,TRBJ1-5,TRBV6-4
CASSSPSGRHYEQYF,TGTGCCAGCAGTTCGCCCTCGGGGCGTCACTACGAGCAGTACTTC,few,.,TRBJ2-7,TRBV28
CASSFLGLAGIRETQYF,TGTGCCAGCAGTTTCCTAGGACTAGCGGGAATAAGAGAGACCCAGTACTTC,.,TRBD2,TRBJ2-5,TRBV27
CASSLDPGGSYEQYF,TGTGCCAGCAGCTTGGACCCGGGAGGGTCCTACGAGCAGTACTTC,.,TRBD2,TRBJ2-7,TRBV5-4
CASSLVMTGDGYTF,TGCGCCAGCAGCTTGGTAATGACAGGGGATGGCTACACCTTC,medium-sized,TRBD1,TRBJ1-2,TRBV5-1
CASSPDSGNTGELFF,TGCGCCAGCAGCCCCGACAGCGGGAACACCGGGGAGCTGTTTTTT,.,.,TRBJ2-2,TRBV5-1
CASSLGSGGRLEQYF,TGTGCCAGCAGCTTAGGGTCGGGAGGTCGCCTGGAGCAGTACTTC,.,TRBD2,TRBJ2-7,TRBV7-2
CASSGEGQLNQPQHF,TGCGCCAGCAGCGGTGAGGGACAGCTTAATCAGCCCCAGCATTTT,.,TRBD1,TRBJ1-5,TRBV5-1
CASSLTQGAYEQYF,TGCGCCAGCAGCTTGACACAGGGGGCTTACGAGCAGTACTTC,.,TRBD1,TRBJ2-7,TRBV5-1
CASSLAQAPYGAFF,TGTGCCAGCAGCTTAGCCCAGGCTCCTTACGGAGCTTTCTTT,.,.,TRBJ1-1,TRBV7-9
CSVTGGESYEQYF,TGCAGCGTGACAGGGGGGGAATCCTACGAGCAGTACTTC,.,TRBD1,TRBJ2-7,TRBV29-1
CASRSPGQGAYEQYF,TGTGCCAGCAGAAGCCCAGGACAGGGGGCCTACGAGCAGTACTTC,.,TRBD1,TRBJ2-7,TRBV28
CASSPRSDGEQYF,TGTGCCAGCTCACCCCGGAGTGACGGCGAGCAGTACTTC,.,.,TRBJ2-7,TRBV18
CASSQNRAVDEQYF,TGCGCCAGCAGCCAAAACAGGGCCGTCGACGAGCAGTACTTC,.,.,TRBJ2-7,TRBV4-1
CASSLGPVPANTGELFF,TGTGCCAGCAGCTTGGGCCCTGTACCCGCGAACACCGGGGAGCTGTTTTTT,.,.,TRBJ2-2,TRBV5-8
CASSPRPGQGANTGELFF,TGTGCCAGCAGCCCGAGACCGGGACAGGGTGCGAACACCGGGGAGCTGTTTTTT,once,TRBD1,TRBJ2-2,TRBV5-5
CASSYSRSTDTQYF,TGTGCCAGCAGTTACTCTAGAAGCACAGATACGCAGTATTTT,.,.,TRBJ2-3,TRBV6-5
CASSLSRQEVTDTQYF,TGTGCCAGCAGCTTAAGTCGACAGGAGGTCACAGATACGCAGTATTTT,few,.,TRBJ2-3,TRBV7-9